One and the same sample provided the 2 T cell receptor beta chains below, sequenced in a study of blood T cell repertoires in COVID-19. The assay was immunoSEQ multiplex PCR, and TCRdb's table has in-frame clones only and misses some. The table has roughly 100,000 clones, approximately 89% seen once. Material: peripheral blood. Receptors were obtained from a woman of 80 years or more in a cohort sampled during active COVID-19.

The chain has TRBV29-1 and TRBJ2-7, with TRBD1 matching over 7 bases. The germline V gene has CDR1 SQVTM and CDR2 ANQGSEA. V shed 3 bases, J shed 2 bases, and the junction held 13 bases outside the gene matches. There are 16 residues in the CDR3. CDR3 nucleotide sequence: TGCAGCGTTGATAATAGTGCCGGGACAGACGCCTACGAGCAGTACTTC. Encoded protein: CSVDNSAGTDAYEQYF.

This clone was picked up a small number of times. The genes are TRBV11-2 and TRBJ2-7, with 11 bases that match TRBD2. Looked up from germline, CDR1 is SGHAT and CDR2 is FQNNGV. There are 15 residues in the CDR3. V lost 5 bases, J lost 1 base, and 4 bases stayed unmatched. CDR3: CASSPTSGGSYEQYF. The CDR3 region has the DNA TGTGCCAGCAGCCCTACTAGCGGGGGATCCTACGAGCAGTACTTC.